Shown below are 14 T cell receptor beta chains from a single sample sequenced in a study of blood T cell repertoires in COVID-19. The assay was immunoSEQ multiplex PCR, and TCRdb's table has in-frame clones only and misses some. The sample consists of 250,000 to 350,000 clones, 85% to 90% of them appearing once. The sequencing sample was made of PBMCs or T cells enriched from blood (not recorded which). These receptors were obtained from a woman under 30 who had recovered from COVID-19.

The genes are TRBV5-1 and TRBJ2-7, with 8 bases aligning to TRBD1. Per germline, CDR1 SGHRS and CDR2 YFSETQ. The CDR3 extends over 16 amino acids. Germline trimming cut 3 bases from V and 3 bases from J; bases unmatched to any gene: 11. In nucleotides, the CDR3 is TGCGCCAGCAGCTGGTCAGGGGGCTTTGGGGACTACGAGCAGTACTTC. Translated, it gives CASSWSGGFGDYEQYF.

The genes are TRBV6-5 and TRBJ2-1, with 7 bases identical to TRBD2. This CDR3 contains 14 residues. V lost 6 bases, J lost 6 bases, and 8 bases stayed unmatched. The V gene's germline CDR1 is MNHEY and CDR2 SVGAGI. CDR3 in amino acids: CASSRRGGGNEQFF. CDR3 coding DNA: TGTGCCAGCAGCCGCCGCGGGGGAGGCAATGAGCAGTTCTTC.

This chain links TRBV5-1 with TRBJ2-3; 12 nucleotides line up with TRBD2. CDR3 length: 17 residues. V lost 3 bases to trimming and J lost 1 base; unmatched junction nucleotides: 6. Germline-derived CDR1 and CDR2 are SGHRS and YFSETQ. CDR3 DNA sequence: TGCGCCAGCAGCTCAAGCCCTAGCGGGGGGGGCACAGATACGCAGTATTTT. It translates to CASSSSPSGGGTDTQYF.

CDR3 DNA sequence: TGTGCCAGCAGCGAGACAGGGGGTTATAGTGAAAAACTGTTTTTT. Its translation is CASSETGGYSEKLFF. The J gene is TRBJ1-4, the V gene TRBV7-8; 9 bases agree with TRBD1. CDR3 length: 15 amino acids. J gave up 7 bases and V 5 bases, and 8 bases lay outside the gene matches. Germline V lookup: CDR1 SGHVS, CDR2 FQNEAQ.

The rearrangement uses TRBV7-9 and TRBJ2-6, with D tentatively TRBD1 (5 bases). Germline V gives CDR1 SEHNR, CDR2 FQNEAQ (reference sequence). Trimming stripped 4 bases from V and 0 bases from J, with 16 bases between. The CDR3 extends over 18 amino acids. The CDR3 nucleotides read TGTGCCAGCAGCTCCCCCAGGGAATATTACTCTGGGGCCAACGTCCTGACTTTC. This encodes CASSSPREYYSGANVLTF.

The chain joins TRBV11-2 to TRBJ2-1; TRBD1 matches at 9 bases. V gave up 5 bases and J gave up 8 bases; unmatched junction bases: 7. The CDR3 length is 14 residues. Germline CDR1 reads SGHAT; CDR2 reads FQNNGV. The DNA for the CDR3 is TGTGCCAGCAGCCTAGCAACAGGGGGCTATGAGCAGTTCTTC. This translates into CASSLATGGYEQFF.

The chain couples TRBV21-1 to TRBJ2-2; the table's D call, TRBD1, was not checked against the DNA. TRBV21-1 is classified as a pseudogene. The CDR3 consists of 14 residues. DNA of the CDR3: TGTGCCAGCAGCGCCTGCCACACCACCGGGGAGCTGTTTTTT. It is translated as CASSACHTTGELFF.

The chain couples TRBV11-1 to TRBJ1-1; maybe TRBD1 (6 bases). Germline CDR1 reads SGHAT; CDR2 reads FQDESV (reference sequence). The V and J ends lost 3 bases and 2 bases respectively, with 10 bases between them. This CDR3 is built from 14 residues. The CDR3 reads CASSFARGNTEAFF. The CDR3 DNA follows: TGTGCCAGCAGCTTTGCCAGGGGTAACACTGAAGCTTTCTTT.

This rearrangement joins TRBV5-8 to TRBJ2-3; weak D call: TRBD1 (6 bases). V was trimmed by 4 bases and J by 4 bases, leaving 13 bases between them. The CDR3 totals 14 residues. CDR1 is SGHTS and CDR2 is YDEGEE in the germline V gene. In DNA, the CDR3 is TGTGCCAGCAGCCCAGGACAGAGTGCAGATACGCAGTATTTT. It translates to CASSPGQSADTQYF. The full variable domain, completed using reference TRBV5-8 and TRBJ2-3, is EAGVTQSPTHLIKTRGQQATLRCSPISGHTSVYWYQQALGLGLQFLLWYDEGEERNRGNFPPRFSGRQFPNYSSELNVNALELEDSALYLCASSPGQSADTQYFGPGTRLTVL.

CDR3 protein: CAISESDPAGGLFEQYF. CDR3 DNA sequence: TGTGCCATCAGTGAGTCAGACCCCGCCGGGGGATTGTTCGAGCAGTACTTC. The J gene is TRBJ2-7, the V gene TRBV10-3, with TRBD2 as a possible D gene (6 bases). CDR1 and CDR2 from the germline V gene are ENHRY and SYGVKD. The CDR3 loop spans 17 amino acids. The V end lost 0 bases, the J end lost 6 bases, and 21 bases lay between the germline ends.

The chain has TRBV7-9 and TRBJ2-1; 8 bases agree with TRBD1. J gave up 6 bases and V 4 bases, and 5 bases lay outside the gene matches. The CDR3 sequence is 14 residues long. The germline gives CDR1 SEHNR, CDR2 FQNEAQ (reference sequence). The CDR3 sequence: CASSSSTGGNEQFF. The CDR3 bases are TGTGCCAGCAGCTCCTCAACAGGGGGCAATGAGCAGTTCTTC. Filled out from reference TRBV7-9 and TRBJ2-1, the complete variable domain reads DTGVSQNPRHKITKRGQNVTFRCDPISEHNRLYWYRQTLGQGPEFLTYFQNEAQLEKSRLLSDRFSAERPKGSFSTLEIQRTEQGDSAMYLCASSSSTGGNEQFFGPGTRLTVL.

V usage is TRBV2 and J usage is TRBJ1-4, with 7 bases fitting TRBD1. The CDR3 length is 13 residues. V was pared by 7 bases and J by 6 bases, with 5 bases of the junction left unmatched. Germline-derived CDR1 and CDR2 are SNHLY and FYNNEI. In nucleotides, the CDR3 is TGTGCCAGCACTGGACAGGTGGATGAAAAACTGTTTTTT. Amino acid sequence: CASTGQVDEKLFF.

The chain is built from TRBV30 and TRBJ1-2; 10 nucleotides match TRBD1. The CDR3 is made up of 15 amino acids. Germline trimming cut 0 bases from V and 8 bases from J; bases unmatched to any gene: 9. The germline V gene encodes CDR1 GTSNPN and CDR2 SVGIG (reference sequence). The CDR3 region is CAWSVSGTGDRGYTF. DNA of the CDR3: TGTGCCTGGAGTGTCTCGGGGACAGGGGATCGGGGCTACACCTTC.

V gene TRBV9 combines with J gene TRBJ2-1, with D maybe TRBD2 (7 bases). Germline V gene lookup returns CDR1 SGDLS and CDR2 YYNGEE. The V gene lost 4 bases and the J gene lost 4 bases, with 15 bases spanning the gap. The CDR3 is 15 residues long. The CDR3 spells CASSIQGRGYNEQFF. In nucleotides, the CDR3 is TGTGCCAGCAGCATCCAGGGGAGGGGATACAATGAGCAGTTCTTC.